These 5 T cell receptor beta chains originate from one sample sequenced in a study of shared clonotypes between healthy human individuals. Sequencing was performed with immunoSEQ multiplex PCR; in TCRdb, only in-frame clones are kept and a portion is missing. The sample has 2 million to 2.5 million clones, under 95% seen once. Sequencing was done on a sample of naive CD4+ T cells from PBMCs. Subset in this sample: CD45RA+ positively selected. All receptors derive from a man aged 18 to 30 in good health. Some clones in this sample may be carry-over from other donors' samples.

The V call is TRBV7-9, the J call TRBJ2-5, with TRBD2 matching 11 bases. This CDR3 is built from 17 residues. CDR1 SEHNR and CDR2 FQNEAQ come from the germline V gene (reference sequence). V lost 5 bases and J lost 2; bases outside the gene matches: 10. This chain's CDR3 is CASSPRDRLAGQETQYF. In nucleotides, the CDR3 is TGTGCCAGCAGCCCCCGGGATAGACTAGCGGGGCAAGAGACCCAGTACTTC. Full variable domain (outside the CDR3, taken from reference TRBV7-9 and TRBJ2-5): DTGVSQNPRHKITKRGQNVTFRCDPISEHNRLYWYRQTLGQGPEFLTYFQNEAQLEKSRLLSDRFSAERPKGSFSTLEIQRTEQGDSAMYLCASSPRDRLAGQETQYFGPGTRLLVL.

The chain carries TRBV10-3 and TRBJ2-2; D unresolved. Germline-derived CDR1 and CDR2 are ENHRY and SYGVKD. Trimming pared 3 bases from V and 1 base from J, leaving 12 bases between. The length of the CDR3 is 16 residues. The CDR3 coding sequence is TGTGCCATCAGTGAATTCGTCGTAGAGAACACCGGGGAGCTGTTTTTT. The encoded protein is CAISEFVVENTGELFF.

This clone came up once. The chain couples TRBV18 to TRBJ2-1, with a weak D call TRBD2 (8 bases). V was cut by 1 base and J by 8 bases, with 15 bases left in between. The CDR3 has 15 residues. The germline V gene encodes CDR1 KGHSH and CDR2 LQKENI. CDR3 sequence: CASSPLREGAHEQFF. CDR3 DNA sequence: TGTGCCAGCTCACCACTCCGGGAGGGGGCCCATGAGCAGTTCTTC.

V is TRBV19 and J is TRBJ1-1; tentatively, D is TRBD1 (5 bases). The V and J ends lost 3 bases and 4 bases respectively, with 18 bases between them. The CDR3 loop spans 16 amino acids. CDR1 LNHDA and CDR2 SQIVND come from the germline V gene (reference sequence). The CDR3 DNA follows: TGTGCCAGTAGTATGGCAGGGTCAACTCCGGCCACTGAAGCTTTCTTT. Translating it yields CASSMAGSTPATEAFF.

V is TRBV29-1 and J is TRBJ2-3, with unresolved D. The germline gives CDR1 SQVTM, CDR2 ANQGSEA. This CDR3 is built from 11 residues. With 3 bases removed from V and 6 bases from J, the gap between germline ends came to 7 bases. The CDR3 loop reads CSVDERDTQYF. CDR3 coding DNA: TGCAGCGTTGACGAACGGGATACGCAGTATTTT.